Each of the 13 T cell receptor beta chains below was sequenced from the same sample in a study of cytomegalovirus exposure and HLA in healthy donors (TCRdb year 2017). The method was the immunoSEQ multiplex PCR assay. The multiplex PCR relied on a mix of 60 forward primers for TCR Vbeta segments and 13 reverse primers for TCR Jbeta segments. In TCRdb, the immuneACCESS table is reduced to in-frame sequences with V and J assigned. These tables do not hold every clone; where another copy was compared, an unresolved V gene accounts for under half, and the others remain unexplained. Here the sample has 140,000 to 150,000 clones; roughly 90% occur a single time. The top ten constitute around 0.51% of the sample. The sequenced material came from PBMCs. Receptors were obtained from a woman aged 35 to 49 in good health and CMV-seronegative.

The chain links TRBV2 to TRBJ2-5; D unclear. Germline V lookup: CDR1 SNHLY, CDR2 FYNNEI. The CDR3 has 13 amino acids. V lost 8 bases and J lost 4, with 14 bases in between. Here the CDR3 reads CASERNLRETQYF. In DNA, the CDR3 is TGTGCCAGCGAGAGGAATCTCCGAGAGACCCAGTACTTC.

The V and J genes are TRBV13 and TRBJ2-4, with 12 bases aligning to TRBD2. The CDR3 is made up of 12 amino acids. J lost 13 bases, V lost 5 bases, and 3 bases had no gene match. The germline gives CDR1 PRHDT, CDR2 FYEKMQ (reference sequence). CDR3 nucleotide sequence: TGTGCCAGCAGCCCCCTAGCGGGAGGGCAGTACTTC. Protein: CASSPLAGGQYF.

This clone has just one count. This chain joins TRBV5-1 and TRBJ2-7; TRBD2 agrees at 16 bases. After removal of 4 bases from V and 7 bases from J, the junction contained 11 bases not matched to a gene. The CDR3 is made up of 17 amino acids. Germline V gives CDR1 SGHRS, CDR2 YFSETQ. The CDR3 DNA reads TGCGCCAGCAGCGCAGGGACTAGCGGGAGGGCTTATCGAGAGCAGTACTTC. As protein: CASSAGTSGRAYREQYF.

This sequence joins TRBV4-1 and TRBJ2-4; tentative D call: TRBD2 (6 bases). CDR1 is MGHRA, CDR2 YSYEKL, per germline. The CDR3 is 14 amino acids. V lost 4 bases and J lost 2, with 9 bases in between. The CDR3 region has the DNA TGCGCCAGCAGCCCGGGAGCAACCAAAAACATTCAGTACTTC. It yields the protein CASSPGATKNIQYF.

The table lists this clone with a count of one. The junction departs from the called germline gene at one end, perhaps through a read error. The chain combines TRBV7-9 with TRBJ2-7; the D is unclear. Germline values: CDR1 SEHNR, CDR2 FQNEAQ (reference sequence). This CDR3 spans 12 amino acids. The CDR3 nucleotides read TGTTCCAGCAGCCGGAGCTCCTACGAGCAGTACTTC. This sequence encodes CSSSRSSYEQYF.

Note on this clone: One end of the junction is discordant with germline, which a read error may explain. V is TRBV7-9 and J is TRBJ2-2; D is unresolved. This CDR3 spans 17 amino acids. Germline V CDR1 and CDR2: SEHNR, FQNEAQ (reference sequence). CDR3 sequence (DNA): TGTTCCAGCAGCCGAAGAAGAGGCGGAACCCAAACCGGGGAGCTGTTTTTT. Amino acid sequence: CSSSRRRGGTQTGELFF.

The V and J genes are TRBV5-1 and TRBJ2-3, with 7 bases identical to TRBD1. The CDR3 loop spans 15 amino acids. Losses at the gene ends were 3 bases for V and 2 bases for J; bases not matched to a gene: 6. Germline CDR1 is SGHRS and CDR2 is YFSETQ. The CDR3, as DNA: TGCGCCAGCAGCTCCACGGGACAGTCCACAGATACGCAGTATTTT. This sequence encodes CASSSTGQSTDTQYF.

The chain recombines TRBV6-5 with TRBJ2-7, with TRBD1 as a possible D gene (6 bases). Trimming took off 8 bases at V and 0 bases at J, with 8 bases between the two ends. The CDR3 covers 12 residues. From germline, CDR1 is MNHEY and CDR2 SVGAGI. This CDR3 is CASRTASYEQYF. DNA for the CDR3: TGTGCCAGCCGGACAGCCTCCTACGAGCAGTACTTC.

This chain links TRBV30 with TRBJ2-7, with 10 bases that match TRBD1. Trimming cost V 3 bases and J 4 bases; bases outside gene matches: 6. Germline V gene lookup returns CDR1 GTSNPN and CDR2 SVGIG (reference sequence). There are 14 residues in the CDR3. The DNA of the CDR3 is TGTGCCTGGAGGGGACAGGGGATGACTTACGAGCAGTACTTC. It codes for CAWRGQGMTYEQYF.

The chain carries TRBV15 and TRBJ2-5, with 8 positions matching TRBD2. This CDR3 has 17 amino acids. With 0 bases clipped from V and 7 bases from J, the junction kept 13 bases outside the gene matches. CDR1 is LNHNV, CDR2 YYDKDF, per germline (reference sequence). CDR3 DNA: TGTGCCACCAGCAGAGATCGGGCGGGAGGACCCGGGGGGACCCAGTACTTC. Amino acids: CATSRDRAGGPGGTQYF. The variable domain in full, with the rest retrieved from reference TRBV15 and TRBJ2-5, is DAMVIQNPRYQVTQFGKPVTLSCSQTLNHNVMYWYQQKSSQAPKLLFHYYDKDFNNEADTPDNFQSRRPNTSFCFLDIRSPGLGDTAMYLCATSRDRAGGPGGTQYFGPGTRLLVL.

In DNA form, the CDR3 reads TGTGCCAGCACCGACGGGGGAACTAATGAAAAACTGTTTTTT. Amino acids: CASTDGGTNEKLFF. The chain employs TRBV5-4 and TRBJ1-4; TRBD1 might be the D (5 bases). V gave up 6 bases and J gave up 1 base, with 10 bases separating them. The germline V gene encodes CDR1 SGHNT and CDR2 YYREEE (reference sequence). The CDR3 length is 14 residues.

The V gene is TRBV6-1, the J gene TRBJ2-7, with D perhaps TRBD1 (5 bases). The CDR3 runs to 13 residues. V lost 4 bases and J lost 3, with 10 bases in between. The V gene's germline CDR1 is MNHNS and CDR2 SASEGT. CDR3 sequence: CASSVTENYEQYF. CDR3 DNA: TGTGCCAGCAGTGTGACAGAGAACTACGAGCAGTACTTC.

Turning to this clone: Distinct nucleotide sequences in the sample also encode this CDR3. The chain has TRBV5-1 and TRBJ2-2, with no clear D. CDR3 size: 16 residues. Per the germline V gene, CDR1 is SGHRS and CDR2 is YFSETQ. V lost 0 bases and J lost 8, with 17 bases in between. CDR3 DNA: TGCGCCAGCAGCTTGGCCGAGACTTACGGATTAGGGGAGCTGTTTTTT. Amino acids: CASSLAETYGLGELFF.